This T cell receptor beta chain was profiled in a study of blood T cell repertoires in COVID-19. Study context: Samples taken during acute and convalescent COVID-19 were collected in the United States, Italy and Spain. Nucleic acid was either cDNA or gDNA, and it came from T cells, B-cell-depleted T cells, or PBMCs.

Trimming removed 2 bases at V and 3 bases at J, with 13 bases between. Germline V gene data show CDR1 as SGHTA and CDR2 as FQGTGA. The CDR3 has 15 residues. In the study's own analysis: Reference gene primers were amplified, and this amplification served to estimate nucleated cell counts. The assay was immunoSEQ multiplex PCR, and TCRdb's table has in-frame clones only and misses some. The DNA was the basis for D and trimming; V, J and clone size are from that table. The sample lists fewer than 300,000 clones, roughly 92% occurring once. A few counts support this clone. Seattle patients were enrolled during active infection and followed longitudinally.

The sequenced material came from peripheral blood. This clonotype was obtained from a woman aged 25 to 39 with COVID-19, enrolled during active disease. This chain uses TRBV7-3 with TRBJ2-5, with a tentative D call TRBD1 (5 bases). CDR3: CASSLGAQGKETQYF. The DNA for the CDR3 is TGTGCCAGCAGCTTAGGGGCCCAGGGAAAAGAGACCCAGTACTTC.